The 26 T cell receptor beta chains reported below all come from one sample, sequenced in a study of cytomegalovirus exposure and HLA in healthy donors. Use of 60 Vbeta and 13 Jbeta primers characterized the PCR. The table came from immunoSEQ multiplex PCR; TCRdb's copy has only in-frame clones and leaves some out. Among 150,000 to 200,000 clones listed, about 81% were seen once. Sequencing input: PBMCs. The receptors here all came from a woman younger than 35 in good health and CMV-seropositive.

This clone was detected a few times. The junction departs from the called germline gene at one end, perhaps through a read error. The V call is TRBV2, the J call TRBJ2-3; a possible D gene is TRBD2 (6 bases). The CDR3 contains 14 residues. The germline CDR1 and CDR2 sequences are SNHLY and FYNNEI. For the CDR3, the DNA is TGTGCCGGGCGGAGCGGGTATAGCACAGATACGCGGTATTTT. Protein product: CAGRSGYSTDTRYF.

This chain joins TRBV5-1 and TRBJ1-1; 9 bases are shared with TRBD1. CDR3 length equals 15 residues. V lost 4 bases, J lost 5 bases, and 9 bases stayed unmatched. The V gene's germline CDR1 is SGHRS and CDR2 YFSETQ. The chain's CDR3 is CASSRTGTGNTEAFF. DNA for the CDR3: TGCGCCAGCAGCAGGACCGGGACAGGGAATACTGAAGCTTTCTTT.

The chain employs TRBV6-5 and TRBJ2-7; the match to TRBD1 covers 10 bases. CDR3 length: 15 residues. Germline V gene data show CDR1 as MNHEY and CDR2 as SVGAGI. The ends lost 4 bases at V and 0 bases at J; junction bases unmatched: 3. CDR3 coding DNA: TGTGCCAGCAGTTGGGGACAGGGGCCCTCCTACGAGCAGTACTTC. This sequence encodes CASSWGQGPSYEQYF.

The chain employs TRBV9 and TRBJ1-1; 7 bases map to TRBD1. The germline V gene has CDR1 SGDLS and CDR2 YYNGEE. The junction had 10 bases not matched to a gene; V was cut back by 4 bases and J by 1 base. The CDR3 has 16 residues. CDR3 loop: CASSPLLGGRNTEAFF. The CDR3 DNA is TGTGCCAGCAGCCCCCTTCTAGGGGGCCGGAACACTGAAGCTTTCTTT.

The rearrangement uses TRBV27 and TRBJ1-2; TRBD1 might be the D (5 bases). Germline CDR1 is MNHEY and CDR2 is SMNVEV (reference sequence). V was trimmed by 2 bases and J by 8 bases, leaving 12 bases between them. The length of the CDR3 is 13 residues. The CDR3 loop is CASSLLQEGGYTF. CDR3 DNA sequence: TGTGCCAGCAGTTTACTACAGGAAGGGGGCTACACCTTC.

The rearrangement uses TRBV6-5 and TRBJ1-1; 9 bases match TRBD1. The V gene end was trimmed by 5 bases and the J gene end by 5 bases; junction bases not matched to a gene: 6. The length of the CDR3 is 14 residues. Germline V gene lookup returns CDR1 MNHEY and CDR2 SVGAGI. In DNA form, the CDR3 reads TGTGCCAGCAGTACAAGACAGGGGGGTACTGAAGCTTTCTTT. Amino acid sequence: CASSTRQGGTEAFF.

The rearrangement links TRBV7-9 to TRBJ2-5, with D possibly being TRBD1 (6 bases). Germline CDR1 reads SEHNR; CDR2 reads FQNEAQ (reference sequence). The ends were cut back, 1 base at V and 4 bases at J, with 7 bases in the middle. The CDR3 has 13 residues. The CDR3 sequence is CASSLVGGETQYF. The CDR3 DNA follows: TGTGCCAGCAGCTTAGTAGGGGGAGAGACCCAGTACTTC.

CDR3 DNA: TGCGCCAGCAGACCTGCTAGCGGGGGCCCAAACATTCAGTACTTC. It is translated as CASRPASGGPNIQYF. V usage is TRBV5-1 and J usage is TRBJ2-4; 10 bases agree with TRBD2. Germline V gene sequence: CDR1 SGHRS, CDR2 YFSETQ. The J segment lost 6 bases and the V segment lost 5 bases, leaving 8 bases of the junction unmatched. The CDR3 extends over 15 amino acids.

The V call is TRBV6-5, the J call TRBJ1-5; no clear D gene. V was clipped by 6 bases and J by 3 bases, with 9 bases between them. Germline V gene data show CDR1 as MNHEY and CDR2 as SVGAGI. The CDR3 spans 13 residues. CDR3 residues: CASSSRDNQPQHF. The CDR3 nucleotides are TGTGCCAGCAGCTCCCGGGACAATCAGCCCCAGCATTTT.

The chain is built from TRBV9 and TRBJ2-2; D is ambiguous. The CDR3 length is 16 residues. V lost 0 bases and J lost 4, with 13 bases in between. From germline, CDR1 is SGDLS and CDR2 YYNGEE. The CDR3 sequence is CASSVATEPSTGELFF. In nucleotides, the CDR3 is TGTGCCAGCAGCGTAGCTACAGAGCCCAGCACCGGGGAGCTGTTTTTT.

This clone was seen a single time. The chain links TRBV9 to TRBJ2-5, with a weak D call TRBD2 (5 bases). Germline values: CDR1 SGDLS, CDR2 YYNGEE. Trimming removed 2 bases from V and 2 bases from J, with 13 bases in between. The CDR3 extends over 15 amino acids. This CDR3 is CASSVSGLLQETQYF. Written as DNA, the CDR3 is TGTGCCAGCAGCGTCTCAGGACTCCTTCAAGAGACCCAGTACTTC.

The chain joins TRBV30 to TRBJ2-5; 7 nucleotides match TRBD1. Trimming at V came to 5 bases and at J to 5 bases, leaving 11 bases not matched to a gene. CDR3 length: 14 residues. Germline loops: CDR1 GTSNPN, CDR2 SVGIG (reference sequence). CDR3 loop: CAWVNRDRKETQYF. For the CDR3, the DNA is TGTGCCTGGGTCAATCGGGACAGAAAGGAGACCCAGTACTTC.

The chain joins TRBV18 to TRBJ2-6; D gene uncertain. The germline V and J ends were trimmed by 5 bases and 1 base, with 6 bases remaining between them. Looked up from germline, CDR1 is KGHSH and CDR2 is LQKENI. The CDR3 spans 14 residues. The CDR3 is CASSATSGANVLTF. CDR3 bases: TGTGCCAGCTCAGCAACTTCTGGGGCCAACGTCCTGACTTTC.

CDR3 sequence: CASSRGLTSGMQYF. The DNA for the CDR3 is TGTGCCAGCAGCCGTGGACTTACGTCTGGAATGCAGTATTTT. The V and J genes are TRBV5-6 and TRBJ2-3, with a possible D match to TRBD2 (5 bases). Trimming left V 4 bases short and J 11 bases short, with 20 bases between. The length of the CDR3 is 14 residues. Germline V gives CDR1 SGHDT, CDR2 YYEEEE.

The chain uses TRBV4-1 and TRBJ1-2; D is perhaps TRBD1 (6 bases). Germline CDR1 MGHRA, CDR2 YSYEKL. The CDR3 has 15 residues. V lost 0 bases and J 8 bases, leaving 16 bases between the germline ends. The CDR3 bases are TGCGCCAGCAGCCAAGATCCCCAAGGGGGGGAGGGCTACACCTTC. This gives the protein CASSQDPQGGEGYTF.

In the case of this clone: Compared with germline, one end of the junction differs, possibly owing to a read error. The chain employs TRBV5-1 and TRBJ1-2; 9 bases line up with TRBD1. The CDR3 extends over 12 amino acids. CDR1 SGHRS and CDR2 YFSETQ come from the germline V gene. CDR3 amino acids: CASSSGTGIILF. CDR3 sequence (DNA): TGCGCCAGCAGTTCCGGGACAGGGATCATTTTGTTC.

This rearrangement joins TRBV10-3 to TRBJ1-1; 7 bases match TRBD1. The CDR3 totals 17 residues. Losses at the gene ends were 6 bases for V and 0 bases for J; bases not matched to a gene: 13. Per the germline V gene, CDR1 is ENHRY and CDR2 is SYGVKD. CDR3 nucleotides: TGTGCCATCAGGTCCGGGACAGCTCCCGTTTTGAACACTGAAGCTTTCTTT. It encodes CAIRSGTAPVLNTEAFF.

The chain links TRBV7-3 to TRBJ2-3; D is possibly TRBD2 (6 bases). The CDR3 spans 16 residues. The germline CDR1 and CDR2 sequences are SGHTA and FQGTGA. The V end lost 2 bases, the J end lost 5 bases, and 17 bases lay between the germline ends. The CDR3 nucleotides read TGTGCCAGCAGCTTACAGGAGGGCAGATCGGGAGATACGCAGTATTTT. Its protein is CASSLQEGRSGDTQYF. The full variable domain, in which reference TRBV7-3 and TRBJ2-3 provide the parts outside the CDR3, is GAGVSQTPSNKVTEKGKYVELRCDPISGHTALYWYRQSLGQGPEFLIYFQGTGAADDSGLPNDRFFAVRPEGSVSTLKIQRTERGDSAVYLCASSLQEGRSGDTQYFGPGTRLTVL.

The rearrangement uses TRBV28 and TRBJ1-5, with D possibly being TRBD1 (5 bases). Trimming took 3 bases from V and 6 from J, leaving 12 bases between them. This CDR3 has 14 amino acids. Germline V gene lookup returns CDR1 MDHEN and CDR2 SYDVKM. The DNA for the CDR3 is TGTGCCAGCAGTTTCAAGGGGCAGGGTCAGCCCCAGCATTTT. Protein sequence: CASSFKGQGQPQHF. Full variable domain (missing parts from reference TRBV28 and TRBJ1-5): DVKVTQSSRYLVKRTGEKVFLECVQDMDHENMFWYRQDPGLGLRLIYFSYDVKMKEKGDIPEGYSVSREKKERFSLILESASTNQTSMYLCASSFKGQGQPQHFGDGTRLSIL.

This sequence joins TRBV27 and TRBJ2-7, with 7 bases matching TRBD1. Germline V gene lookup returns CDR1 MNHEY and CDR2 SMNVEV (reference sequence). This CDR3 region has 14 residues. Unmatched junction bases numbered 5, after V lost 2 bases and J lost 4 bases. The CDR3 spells CASSLGGQPYEQYF. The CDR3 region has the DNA TGTGCCAGCAGTTTAGGGGGACAGCCATACGAGCAGTACTTC.

Here the CDR3 reads CASSGRLGSVTQYF. CDR3 nucleotide sequence: TGTGCCAGCAGCGGCCGACTGGGGAGCGTGACGCAGTATTTT. The V and J genes are TRBV9 and TRBJ2-3; D is perhaps TRBD2 (5 bases). CDR1 and CDR2 from the germline V gene are SGDLS and YYNGEE. The CDR3 is 14 residues long. Trimming took off 3 bases at V and 9 bases at J, with 17 bases between the two ends.

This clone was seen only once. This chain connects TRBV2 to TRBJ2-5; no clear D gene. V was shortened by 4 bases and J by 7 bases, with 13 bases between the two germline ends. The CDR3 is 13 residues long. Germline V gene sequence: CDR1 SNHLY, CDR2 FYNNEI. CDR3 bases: TGTGCCAGCAGTGGTTTACAGTTTTCGACCCAGTACTTC. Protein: CASSGLQFSTQYF.

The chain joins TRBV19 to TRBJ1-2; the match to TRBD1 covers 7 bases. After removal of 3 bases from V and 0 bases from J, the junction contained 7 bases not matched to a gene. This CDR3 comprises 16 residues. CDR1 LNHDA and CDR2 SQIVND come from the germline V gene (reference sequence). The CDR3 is CASSIFRGTANYGYTF. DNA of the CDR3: TGTGCCAGTAGTATTTTCAGGGGGACAGCTAACTATGGCTACACCTTC.

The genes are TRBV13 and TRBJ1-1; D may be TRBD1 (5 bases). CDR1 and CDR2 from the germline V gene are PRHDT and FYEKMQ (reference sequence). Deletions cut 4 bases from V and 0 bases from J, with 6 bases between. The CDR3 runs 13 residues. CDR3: CASSSDMNTEAFF. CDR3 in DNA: TGTGCCAGCAGCTCGGACATGAACACTGAAGCTTTCTTT.

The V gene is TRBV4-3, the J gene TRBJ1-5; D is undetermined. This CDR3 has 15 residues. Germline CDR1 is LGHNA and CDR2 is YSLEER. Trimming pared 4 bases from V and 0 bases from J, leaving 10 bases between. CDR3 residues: CASSPEPGSNQPQHF. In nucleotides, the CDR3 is TGCGCCAGCAGCCCAGAACCGGGTAGCAATCAGCCCCAGCATTTT.

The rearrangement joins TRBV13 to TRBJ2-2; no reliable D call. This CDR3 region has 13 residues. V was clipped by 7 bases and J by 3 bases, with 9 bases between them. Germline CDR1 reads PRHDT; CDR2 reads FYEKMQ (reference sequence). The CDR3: CASKEAYTGELFF. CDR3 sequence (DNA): TGTGCCAGCAAAGAAGCCTACACCGGGGAGCTGTTTTTT. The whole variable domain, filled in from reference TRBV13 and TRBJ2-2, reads AAGVIQSPRHLIKEKRETATLKCYPIPRHDTVYWYQQGPGQDPQFLISFYEKMQSDKGSIPDRFSAQQFSDYHSELNMSSLELGDSALYFCASKEAYTGELFFGEGSRLTVL.